These 3 T cell receptor beta chains share one sample of origin, sequenced in a study of glioma-infiltrating T cells after dendritic cell vaccination. TCRdb's copy holds only in-frame clones and misses some; the assay was immunoSEQ multiplex PCR. The sample contains roughly 100,000 clones, roughly 79% of which appear only once. Source: blood, taken before dendritic cell vaccination. The receptor set was obtained from a human donor with glioblastoma.

This chain connects TRBV4-1 to TRBJ2-5, with 12 bases matching TRBD2. This CDR3 comprises 16 residues. The germline CDR1 and CDR2 sequences are MGHRA and YSYEKL. Trimming at V came to 0 bases and at J to 4 bases, leaving 3 bases not matched to a gene. Here the CDR3 DNA reads TGCGCCAGCAGCCAAGATCCTAGCGGGGGGGCAGAGACCCAGTACTTC. It translates to CASSQDPSGGAETQYF.

The chain is built from TRBV7-9 and TRBJ2-7; D gene ambiguous. This CDR3 is built from 15 residues. Germline V gene sequence: CDR1 SEHNR, CDR2 FQNEAQ (reference sequence). Trimming stripped 6 bases from V and 3 bases from J, with 18 bases between. CDR3 nucleotides: TGTGCCAGCAGTTCCGCCCGGGTTAAGGACTACGAGCAGTACTTC. Its translation: CASSSARVKDYEQYF.

The genes are TRBV7-8 and TRBJ1-5; a weak D match, TRBD1 (5 bases). In germline, CDR1 is SGHVS, CDR2 FQNEAQ. The CDR3 is 16 amino acids. V was shortened by 0 bases and J by 7 bases, with 16 bases between the two germline ends. CDR3 loop: CASSLAGGGTRQPQHF. Written as DNA, the CDR3 is TGTGCCAGCAGCTTAGCGGGGGGGGGAACTCGGCAGCCCCAGCATTTT.